Listed here are 32 T cell receptor beta chains from one sample, sequenced in a study of shared clonotypes between healthy human individuals. TCRdb's table, derived via immunoSEQ multiplex PCR, lists solely in-frame clones and lacks some. The table includes about 1.5 million clones, roughly 96% detected once. Sequences were obtained from naive CD4+ T cells sorted from blood. As to subset: CD45RA+ positively selected. The origin of the receptors is a man aged 30 to 39 in good health.

The V gene is TRBV9, the J gene TRBJ2-7; 7 nucleotides match TRBD1. The CDR3 extends over 13 amino acids. V shed 8 bases, J shed 0 bases, and the junction held 5 bases outside the gene matches. The germline V gene encodes CDR1 SGDLS and CDR2 YYNGEE. The CDR3: CARGTDHSYEQYF. The CDR3 nucleotides read TGTGCCAGGGGGACAGACCACTCCTACGAGCAGTACTTC.

The gene calls are TRBV5-1 and TRBJ1-1; the match to TRBD1 covers 7 bases. The V gene's germline CDR1 is SGHRS and CDR2 YFSETQ. The V and J ends lost 1 base and 2 bases, in that order; junction bases with no gene match: 5. This CDR3 comprises 15 residues. CDR3 region: CASSLNRDSNTEAFF. CDR3 DNA sequence: TGCGCCAGCAGCTTGAACCGGGACAGTAACACTGAAGCTTTCTTT.

The V call is TRBV28, the J call TRBJ1-1; D unclear. Trimming removed 3 bases from V and 0 bases from J, with 11 bases in between. The CDR3 length is 15 residues. Germline V lookup: CDR1 MDHEN, CDR2 SYDVKM. CDR3 in DNA: TGTGCCAGCAGTTTCCGACATAGCATGAACACTGAAGCTTTCTTT. It is translated as CASSFRHSMNTEAFF.

J is TRBJ1-2 and V is TRBV6-5; D gene unclear. This CDR3 has 14 residues. Germline-derived CDR1 and CDR2 are MNHEY and SVGAGI. V was trimmed by 0 bases and J by 5 bases, leaving 10 bases between them. CDR3 sequence reads: CASSYSIVGYGYTF. The CDR3 DNA is TGTGCCAGCAGTTACTCGATAGTCGGTTATGGCTACACCTTC.

This clone was recorded once. The genes are TRBV28 and TRBJ2-5, with 7 nucleotides matching TRBD1. Trimming cost V 11 bases and J 2 bases; bases outside gene matches: 14. This CDR3 spans 15 amino acids. Germline V CDR1 and CDR2: MDHEN, SYDVKM. The CDR3 here is CARGVGGRVQETQYF. The CDR3 DNA reads TGTGCCCGTGGTGTAGGGGGCAGGGTTCAAGAGACCCAGTACTTC.

The chain joins TRBV6-1 to TRBJ1-2, with D uncertain. Between the trimmed V and J ends, which lost 2 bases and 1 base, there was a span of 14 bases. The germline V gene has CDR1 MNHNS and CDR2 SASEGT. CDR3 length equals 16 residues. CDR3 sequence reads: CASSERKTLLNYGYTF. The CDR3 nucleotides are TGTGCCAGCAGTGAACGCAAGACCCTTCTTAACTATGGCTACACCTTC.

The count of this clone is one. The CDR3 DNA sequence: TGTGCCAGCAGCCCCTTTTTCGTGCCTAGTGGGGAGCTGTTTTTT. Protein product: CASSPFFVPSGELFF. This chain connects TRBV5-5 to TRBJ2-2; D not certain. The CDR3 loop spans 15 amino acids. V was cut by 4 bases and J by 8 bases, with 18 bases left in between. Looked up from germline, CDR1 is SGHKS and CDR2 is YYEKEE (reference sequence). Full variable domain (rest looked up from reference TRBV5-5 and TRBJ2-2): DAGVTQSPTHLIKTRGQQVTLRCSPISGHKSVSWYQQVLGQGPQFIFQYYEKEERGRGNFPDRFSARQFPNYSSELNVNALLLGDSALYLCASSPFFVPSGELFFGEGSRLTVL.

The chain links TRBV5-1 to TRBJ2-3, with D hard to call. Germline CDR1 SGHRS, CDR2 YFSETQ. The V and J ends lost 4 bases and 2 bases respectively, with 20 bases between them. There are 17 residues in the CDR3. For the CDR3, the DNA is TGCGCCAGCAGCCCGGGCCGGCTCGGGTTGGACACAGATACGCAGTATTTT. Translating gives CASSPGRLGLDTDTQYF.

The V gene is TRBV27, the J gene TRBJ1-1; 8 positions agree with TRBD1. The length of the CDR3 is 14 residues. Unmatched junction bases numbered 3, after V lost 5 bases and J lost 1 base. Germline CDR1 MNHEY, CDR2 SMNVEV (reference sequence). The CDR3 loop reads CASSADRGNTEAFF. The CDR3 DNA sequence: TGTGCCAGCAGTGCAGACAGGGGGAACACTGAAGCTTTCTTT.

The genes are TRBV5-1 and TRBJ1-1, with a weak D call TRBD1 (5 bases). Germline CDR1 and CDR2: SGHRS and YFSETQ. The CDR3 is 12 residues long. The V gene lost 2 bases and the J gene lost 3 bases, with 5 bases spanning the gap. As DNA, the CDR3 is TGCGCCAGCAGCTTAGGGGACACTGAAGCTTTCTTT. This translates into CASSLGDTEAFF.

The chain uses TRBV5-4 and TRBJ1-1, with no clear D. Trimming stripped 2 bases from V and 1 base from J, with 6 bases between. This CDR3 is 13 amino acids long. CDR1 SGHNT and CDR2 YYREEE come from the germline V gene (reference sequence). The CDR3 loop is CASSFDRNTEAFF. The CDR3 region has the DNA TGTGCCAGCAGCTTTGACCGGAACACTGAAGCTTTCTTT.

This clone has just one count. This chain joins TRBV7-2 and TRBJ2-1; no firm D call. Germline-derived CDR1 and CDR2 are SGHTA and FQGNSA. V was trimmed by 1 base and J by 6 bases, leaving 10 bases between them. CDR3 length equals 14 residues. The CDR3 DNA sequence: TGTGCCAGCAGCTTAGGGGGTACCTTCAATGAGCAGTTCTTC. Its translation: CASSLGGTFNEQFF.

Notes on this clone: The sample has other DNA sequences that encode this CDR3 too. The J gene is TRBJ2-1, the V gene TRBV6-6; 10 nucleotides agree with TRBD2. This CDR3 region has 15 residues. The V gene end was trimmed by 6 bases and the J gene end by 6 bases; junction bases not matched to a gene: 8. Germline assignment: CDR1 MNHNY and CDR2 SVGAGI (reference sequence). This CDR3 is CASSPGLAGANEQFF. The CDR3 DNA reads as TGTGCCAGCAGCCCCGGGCTAGCGGGAGCCAATGAGCAGTTCTTC.

The V call is TRBV27, the J call TRBJ2-6; D possibly corresponds to TRBD1 (5 bases). The CDR3 is 15 amino acids. V was cut by 5 bases and J by 5 bases, with 13 bases left in between. Germline-derived CDR1 and CDR2 are MNHEY and SMNVEV (reference sequence). The CDR3 DNA reads as TGTGCCAGCAGTCCTCGGCAGGGTTGGGCCAACGTCCTGACTTTC. Translated, it gives CASSPRQGWANVLTF. Complete variable domain (other parts from reference TRBV27 and TRBJ2-6): EAQVTQNPRYLITVTGKKLTVTCSQNMNHEYMSWYRQDPGLGLRQIYYSMNVEVTDKGDVPEGYKVSRKEKRNFPLILESPSPNQTSLYFCASSPRQGWANVLTFGAGSRLTVL.

The chain links TRBV10-3 to TRBJ2-1, with 14 bases matching TRBD2. Unmatched junction bases numbered 3, after V lost 0 bases and J lost 2 bases. The CDR3 runs to 18 residues. The germline V gene has CDR1 ENHRY and CDR2 SYGVKD. The CDR3, as DNA: TGTGCCATCAGTGAGTCTGGGACTAGCGGGAGCACCTACAATGAGCAGTTCTTC. This encodes CAISESGTSGSTYNEQFF.

V gene TRBV30 combines with J gene TRBJ1-2, with 8 positions matching TRBD1. CDR3 length equals 18 residues. Trimming took 3 bases from V and 4 from J; bases not matched to a gene: 19. Germline CDR1 and CDR2: GTSNPN and SVGIG (reference sequence). This CDR3 is CAWSFLPSRTGRIYGYTF. The CDR3, as DNA: TGTGCCTGGAGCTTCCTCCCCAGCCGGACAGGGAGAATCTATGGCTACACCTTC.

The rearrangement uses TRBV18 and TRBJ2-2; D remains unclear. V dropped 3 bases and J dropped 6 bases, with 11 bases sitting between them. CDR1 is KGHSH, CDR2 LQKENI, per germline. The CDR3 runs to 14 residues. In DNA, the CDR3 is TGTGCCAGCTCACCCACCTACGTACCCGGGGAGCTGTTTTTT. It translates to CASSPTYVPGELFF.

V usage is TRBV23-1 and J usage is TRBJ2-7, with 10 bases lining up with TRBD1. Being an ORF, TRBV23-1 has a function that is uncertain. The CDR3 has 15 residues. V trimming: 8 bases; J trimming: 5 bases; junction bases outside the gene matches: 12. CDR3: CASPIGDRGYHEQYF. CDR3 coding DNA: TGCGCCAGCCCTATAGGGGACAGGGGATACCACGAGCAGTACTTC.

This chain links TRBV18 with TRBJ1-1; D gene ambiguous. Between the trimmed V and J ends, which lost 3 bases and 0 bases, there was a span of 8 bases. CDR3 length: 14 residues. Germline V lookup: CDR1 KGHSH, CDR2 LQKENI. CDR3 in amino acids: CASSPRTVNTEAFF. CDR3 DNA: TGTGCCAGCTCACCTCGGACGGTGAACACTGAAGCTTTCTTT.

The chain uses TRBV7-2 and TRBJ2-6, with D tentatively TRBD1 or TRBD2 (7 bases each). The germline gives CDR1 SGHTA, CDR2 FQGNSA. The CDR3 length is 18 residues. Trimming left V 5 bases short and J 2 bases short, with 19 bases between. This chain's CDR3 is CASSDQTGRGTGANVLTF. The CDR3 bases are TGTGCCAGCAGCGATCAGACAGGGAGGGGAACTGGGGCCAACGTCCTGACTTTC. Full variable domain (missing parts from reference TRBV7-2 and TRBJ2-6): GAGVSQSPSNKVTEKGKDVELRCDPISGHTALYWYRQSLGQGLEFLIYFQGNSAPDKSGLPSDRFSAERTGGSVSTLTIQRTQQEDSAVYLCASSDQTGRGTGANVLTFGAGSRLTVL.

This rearrangement joins TRBV28 to TRBJ1-2; D might be TRBD1 (6 bases). With 5 bases removed from V and 8 bases from J, the gap between germline ends came to 15 bases. The CDR3 sequence is 13 residues long. Germline V gene lookup returns CDR1 MDHEN and CDR2 SYDVKM. The CDR3 loop is CASSPRGAEGYTF. The DNA for the CDR3 is TGTGCCAGCAGTCCCCGGGGGGCTGAGGGCTACACCTTC.

The chain has TRBV6-5 and TRBJ2-7, with 8 bases aligning to TRBD1. The V and J ends lost 6 bases and 0 bases, in that order; junction bases with no gene match: 4. In germline, CDR1 is MNHEY, CDR2 SVGAGI. This CDR3 comprises 14 residues. In DNA form, the CDR3 reads TGTGCCAGCAGAGACAGGGGAAGCTCCTACGAGCAGTACTTC. Translating gives CASRDRGSSYEQYF.

The rearrangement joins TRBV30 to TRBJ2-7, with 10 bases that match TRBD1. The junction had 5 bases not matched to a gene; V was cut back by 3 bases and J by 6 bases. This CDR3 spans 13 amino acids. Germline CDR1 and CDR2: GTSNPN and SVGIG (reference sequence). The CDR3 loop reads CAWSYRTGGEQYF. As DNA, the CDR3 is TGTGCCTGGAGCTACAGGACAGGGGGCGAGCAGTACTTC.

V is TRBV15 and J is TRBJ2-1; unclear D gene. Germline V lookup: CDR1 LNHNV, CDR2 YYDKDF (reference sequence). V was pared by 8 bases and J by 2 bases, with 13 bases between. The CDR3 runs to 14 residues. The CDR3 loop reads CATSLPLAYNEQFF. Here the CDR3 DNA reads TGTGCCACCTCGCTGCCTTTGGCCTACAATGAGCAGTTCTTC.

This clone appeared a few times. The chain combines TRBV5-5 with TRBJ2-2; D is unresolved. The V gene lost 0 bases and the J gene lost 7 bases, with 13 bases spanning the gap. The CDR3 has 15 amino acids. Germline CDR1 is SGHKS and CDR2 is YYEKEE (reference sequence). CDR3 loop: CASSLDGLFGGELFF. CDR3 nucleotide sequence: TGTGCCAGCAGCTTGGATGGGTTATTCGGCGGGGAGCTGTTTTTT. The full variable domain, rest sourced from reference TRBV5-5 and TRBJ2-2, is DAGVTQSPTHLIKTRGQQVTLRCSPISGHKSVSWYQQVLGQGPQFIFQYYEKEERGRGNFPDRFSARQFPNYSSELNVNALLLGDSALYLCASSLDGLFGGELFFGEGSRLTVL.

On this clone: The sample carries other DNA sequences with the same CDR3. V is TRBV10-3 and J is TRBJ2-5; D not resolved. The V end lost 0 bases, the J end lost 3 bases, and 8 bases lay between the germline ends. Germline CDR1 reads ENHRY; CDR2 reads SYGVKD. CDR3 length equals 14 residues. The CDR3 loop reads CAISESTREETQYF. The CDR3 coding sequence is TGTGCCATCAGTGAGTCTACGAGAGAAGAGACCCAGTACTTC.

CDR3 sequence reads: CASSLSGRVAYNEQFF. In DNA, the CDR3 is TGTGCCAGCAGCCTTAGCGGGAGGGTAGCCTACAATGAGCAGTTCTTC. V gene TRBV11-2 combines with J gene TRBJ2-1, with 11 bases fitting TRBD2. The CDR3 spans 16 residues. V trimming: 5 bases; J trimming: 2 bases; junction bases outside the gene matches: 5. Germline-derived CDR1 and CDR2 are SGHAT and FQNNGV. The full variable domain, with the rest looked up from reference TRBV11-2 and TRBJ2-1, is EAGVAQSPRYKIIEKRQSVAFWCNPISGHATLYWYQQILGQGPKLLIQFQNNGVVDDSQLPKDRFSAERLKGVDSTLKIQPAKLEDSAVYLCASSLSGRVAYNEQFFGPGTRLTVL.

This chain uses TRBV11-2 with TRBJ2-7; D possibly uses TRBD1 or TRBD2 (6 bases each). With 1 base removed from V and 2 bases from J, the gap between germline ends came to 12 bases. CDR1 SGHAT and CDR2 FQNNGV come from the germline V gene. This CDR3 is built from 15 residues. CDR3 protein: CASSLAGRGAYEQYF. As DNA, the CDR3 is TGTGCCAGCAGCTTAGCGGGAAGGGGGGCCTACGAGCAGTACTTC.

The chain is built from TRBV5-4 and TRBJ2-7; 11 nucleotides agree with TRBD2. The junction had 8 bases not matched to a gene; V was cut back by 3 bases and J by 6 bases. The CDR3 extends over 15 amino acids. Germline CDR1 reads SGHNT; CDR2 reads YYREEE (reference sequence). The CDR3 nucleotides are TGTGCCAGCAGCTCCTTAGCGGGAGGGCCGGGCGAGCAGTACTTC. Translated, it gives CASSSLAGGPGEQYF.

The chain has TRBV6-6 and TRBJ1-2; D not certain. In germline, CDR1 is MNHNY, CDR2 SVGAGI (reference sequence). There are 12 residues in the CDR3. Trimming cost V 5 bases and J 3 bases, with 7 bases left between them. CDR3 nucleotides: TGTGCCAGCAGTCGGACGGACTATGGCTACACCTTC. It yields the protein CASSRTDYGYTF.

The rearrangement links TRBV5-6 to TRBJ2-5; unclear D gene. The V gene's germline CDR1 is SGHDT and CDR2 YYEEEE. V gave up 2 bases and J gave up 1 base, with 9 bases separating them. This CDR3 is 14 amino acids long. For the CDR3, the DNA is TGTGCCAGCAGCTTTCATCAGCTCCAAGAGACCCAGTACTTC. It yields the protein CASSFHQLQETQYF. The whole variable domain, filled in from reference TRBV5-6 and TRBJ2-5, reads DAGVTQSPTHLIKTRGQQVTLRCSPKSGHDTVSWYQQALGQGPQFIFQYYEEEERQRGNFPDRFSGHQFPNYSSELNVNALLLGDSALYLCASSFHQLQETQYFGPGTRLLVL.

The genes are TRBV5-4 and TRBJ1-4; 9 bases match TRBD1. The CDR3 length is 17 residues. Trimming at V came to 2 bases and at J to 2 bases, leaving 7 bases not matched to a gene. Germline V gene data show CDR1 as SGHNT and CDR2 as YYREEE (reference sequence). CDR3 bases: TGTGCCAGCAGCTTCTCGACAGGGGGGTTCACTAATGAAAAACTGTTTTTT. The encoded protein is CASSFSTGGFTNEKLFF.